The source of this TCR beta chain is a study of TIL therapy for anti-PD-1-resistant metastatic lung cancer listed by TCRdb under 2021. As for the study more broadly: Tumors were collected before any PD-1/PD-L1 blockade, after which patients were given nivolumab, and patients who progressed were given lymphodepletion, an infusion of expanded TIL and IL-2. Enrolled patients had a median age of almost 55 years (range 38-75) and a median tumor PD-L1 proportion score of 6% to 6.5%. Tumor and peripheral blood T cell receptor beta sequencing was used to track clonotypes across tumor, expanded TIL product and serial blood samples. Across the cohort, whole-exome sequencing showed a median non-synonymous tumor mutation burden of roughly 1.5 mutations per megabase. Most of the cohort had lung adenocarcinoma, a handful of tumors were EGFR-mutant and two were ALK-rearranged, and half of the patients were current or former smokers. Broad study findings and their caveats: The baseline peripheral repertoire was partially replaced by infused TIL clonotypes, which then decayed over months, and no apparent association between persistence and response was found. The study protocol defined all tumor marker inferences as exploratory. The cohort was highly selected, with more treatment-naive, never-smoker and oncogene-addicted patients than typical, limiting generalizability.

What the time point label conveys for this sample: pre-treatment sample, taken before nivolumab and TIL therapy. Between late 2017 and 2020, a dual-center phase I trial enrolled adults who had stage 4 NSCLC. Samples were obtained from a single-arm, open-label phase I trial in which tumor-infiltrating lymphocyte therapy with nivolumab was evaluated in advanced non-small cell lung cancer. Blood mononuclear cells from EDTA tubes were separated on a Ficoll gradient and snap-frozen as pellets, and DNA was extracted from the cells using a Qiagen mini-prep kit. Details on this clone: Its antigen has not been determined. There are no base qualities to consult, and no much larger clone falls within one base.

Using bias-controlled multiplex PCR with the immunoSEQ v3 hsTCRB kit, the TCR beta CDR3 regions were amplified from genomic DNA. An Illumina NextSeq 500 was used to sequence the TCR libraries, reaching approximately 2 million read pairs at survey level or roughly 5-6.5 million at deep level. From the authors' description of their analysis: Clonality was reported by immunoSEQ Analyzer software, which also assigned V, D and J genes and filtered out non-productive sequences. Repertoires were compared by productive Simpson clonality and by the Morisita overlap index of productive TRB rearrangements between infused TIL and blood. Absolute clonotype counts in blood were estimated by multiplying the lymphocyte count by the CD3+ fraction and by the productive frequency of the clone. What TCRdb holds here is the immuneACCESS table cut down to in-frame rearrangements. Part of the clones is not present; checked against another copy, under half of the missing clones reflect an unresolved V gene, and the others are unexplained. From that table come the V and J calls and clone size; the DNA was used to work out D and trimming. This sample gives 35,000 to 55,000 clones in total; around 80% of them show up just once. The ten most abundant clones make up more than 13% of the sample.

This sequence originates from a man between 65 and 85 years old with non-small cell lung cancer. Here the sequenced sample was blood, taken at baseline.

The bases are TGTGCCAGCAGCGTAGGTAATAGCGGTCAAGGCTACAATGAGCAGTTCTTC. This sequence encodes CASSVGNSGQGYNEQFF. Here the chain combines TRBV9 and TRBJ2-1; a weak D assignment points to TRBD2 (6 bases agree). Sequences SGDLS (CDR1) and YYNGEE (CDR2) are obtained from the germline V gene. Spanning cysteine to phenylalanine, the CDR3 consists of 17 amino acids. CDR3 DNA only is kept here, 51 bases in frame from base 1. V is clipped by 0 bases and J by 3 bases, and the sequence between their germline boundaries is 16 bases long.